This T cell receptor (beta chain) was sequenced during a study of control samples from healthy donors and cancer patients. The assay was immunoSEQ multiplex PCR, and TCRdb's table has in-frame clones only and misses some. The sample includes about 180,000 clones, 90% of them seen just once. Germline CDR1 is SEHNR and CDR2 is FQNEAQ (reference sequence). Trimming removed 5 bases from V and 2 bases from J; junction bases left unmatched: 6. This CDR3 is built from 16 residues. The V call is TRBV7-9, the J call TRBJ1-4, with 9 positions matching TRBD1. Sample: blood. This receptor was obtained from a woman aged 45-65 years in good health. The CDR3 here is CASSTETGGTNEKLFF. For the CDR3, the DNA is TGTGCCAGCAGCACGGAGACAGGGGGGACTAATGAAAAACTGTTTTTT.